The 19 T cell receptor beta chains below all came from one sample that was sequenced in a study of cytomegalovirus exposure and HLA in healthy donors. Researchers ran the PCR with 60 Vbeta and 13 Jbeta primers. The repertoire was sequenced with immunoSEQ multiplex PCR; TCRdb's copy has only in-frame clones and lacks some. The profile shows tens of thousands of clones, over 75% of them singletons. The sequencing sample was made of PBMCs. Receptors were obtained from a female donor in good health and CMV-seronegative.

This chain joins TRBV5-6 and TRBJ1-5; possible D gene TRBD1, 5 bases. V lost 3 bases and J lost 5, with 18 bases in between. The CDR3 is 16 residues long. Looked up from germline, CDR1 is SGHDT and CDR2 is YYEEEE. CDR3 sequence reads: CASSYYAPTAHQPQHF. CDR3 DNA sequence: TGTGCCAGCAGCTATTACGCGCCGACAGCCCATCAGCCCCAGCATTTT. The complete variable domain, with remaining parts taken from reference TRBV5-6 and TRBJ1-5, reads DAGVTQSPTHLIKTRGQQVTLRCSPKSGHDTVSWYQQALGQGPQFIFQYYEEEERQRGNFPDRFSGHQFPNYSSELNVNALLLGDSALYLCASSYYAPTAHQPQHFGDGTRLSIL.

The chain recombines TRBV9 with TRBJ1-1, with TRBD1 matching over 8 bases. Trimming removed 3 bases from V and 4 bases from J; junction bases left unmatched: 2. This CDR3 is 13 amino acids long. Germline V gene data show CDR1 as SGDLS and CDR2 as YYNGEE. CDR3 sequence: CASSETGGTEAFF. In DNA form, the CDR3 reads TGTGCCAGCAGCGAAACAGGGGGCACTGAAGCTTTCTTT.

This clone was seen more than once but under ten times. The V gene is TRBV12-5, the J gene TRBJ1-5; no reliable D call. Germline lookup yields CDR1 LGHNT and CDR2 FRNRAP. The CDR3 contains 14 residues. Deletions cut 2 bases from V and 2 bases from J, with 7 bases between. The CDR3 DNA sequence: TGTGCTAGTGGTTTGTATGTCCGCAATCAGCCCCAGCATTTT. This translates into CASGLYVRNQPQHF.

CDR3 region: CASSKVDRGHEPQHF. CDR3 nucleotides: TGTGCCAGCAGCAAGGTCGACAGGGGGCATGAGCCCCAGCATTTT. V is TRBV21-1 and J is TRBJ1-5; the table's D call TRBD1 went unverified against the DNA. TRBV21-1 is a pseudogene. This CDR3 contains 15 residues.

The rearrangement uses TRBV11-2 and TRBJ2-7; weak D call: TRBD2 (7 bases). The CDR3 is 16 amino acids. The V gene's germline CDR1 is SGHAT and CDR2 FQNNGV. V dropped 3 bases and J dropped 3 bases, with 18 bases sitting between them. The CDR3 protein is CASSFGGPTAYYEQYF. The CDR3 bases are TGTGCCAGCAGCTTCGGGGGGCCCACGGCCTACTACGAGCAGTACTTC. The full variable domain, with the rest looked up from reference TRBV11-2 and TRBJ2-7, is EAGVAQSPRYKIIEKRQSVAFWCNPISGHATLYWYQQILGQGPKLLIQFQNNGVVDDSQLPKDRFSAERLKGVDSTLKIQPAKLEDSAVYLCASSFGGPTAYYEQYFGPGTRLTVT.

The chain joins TRBV7-2 to TRBJ2-7; 7 nucleotides line up with TRBD2. The CDR3 has 14 residues. V shed 3 bases, J shed 3 bases, and the junction held 5 bases outside the gene matches. CDR1 SGHTA and CDR2 FQGNSA come from the germline V gene. As DNA, the CDR3 is TGTGCCAGCAGCTTGGATCCGGGAGGCTACGAGCAGTACTTC. It specifies CASSLDPGGYEQYF. The whole variable domain, filled in from reference TRBV7-2 and TRBJ2-7, reads GAGVSQSPSNKVTEKGKDVELRCDPISGHTALYWYRQSLGQGLEFLIYFQGNSAPDKSGLPSDRFSAERTGGSVSTLTIQRTQQEDSAVYLCASSLDPGGYEQYFGPGTRLTVT.

The gene calls are TRBV7-2 and TRBJ1-1; 8 nucleotides align to TRBD1. The CDR3 is 16 amino acids. Germline trimming cut 5 bases from V and 0 bases from J; bases unmatched to any gene: 8. The germline gives CDR1 SGHTA, CDR2 FQGNSA. CDR3: CASSPQTGAMNTEAFF. In nucleotides, the CDR3 is TGTGCCAGCAGCCCCCAGACAGGGGCCATGAACACTGAAGCTTTCTTT.

The rearrangement uses TRBV19 and TRBJ2-2; TRBD1 matches 10 bases. CDR3 length equals 14 residues. The germline CDR1 and CDR2 sequences are LNHDA and SQIVND (reference sequence). V was clipped by 10 bases and J by 11 bases; unmatched bases: 13. The CDR3 DNA is TGTGCCACTGGGACGGGACAGGGGAGCGGAGAGCTGTTTTTT. It encodes CATGTGQGSGELFF.

This clone appeared once. The V call is TRBV5-6, the J call TRBJ1-5; TRBD1 is a possible D gene (5 bases). CDR1 and CDR2 (germline): SGHDT, YYEEEE. The length of the CDR3 is 15 residues. The V and J ends lost 0 bases and 1 base respectively, with 8 bases between them. CDR3 DNA: TGTGCCAGCAGCTTGGGGGGGGAGAGCAATCAGCCCCAGCATTTT. The encoded protein is CASSLGGESNQPQHF.

This clone has a handful of counts. The chain joins TRBV27 to TRBJ1-2; possible D gene TRBD1, 5 bases. Trimming stripped 4 bases from V and 8 bases from J, with 20 bases between. The germline V gene has CDR1 MNHEY and CDR2 SMNVEV (reference sequence). CDR3 length: 15 residues. The CDR3 loop reads CASSWSGFTSEGYTF. The CDR3 DNA reads as TGTGCCAGCAGTTGGTCAGGGTTCACGTCGGAAGGCTACACCTTC.

The chain employs TRBV4-3 and TRBJ2-6; 9 bases are shared with TRBD1. This CDR3 contains 18 residues. CDR1 is LGHNA and CDR2 is YSLEER in the germline V gene. The V gene end was trimmed by 1 base and the J gene end by 2 bases; junction bases not matched to a gene: 6. The CDR3 loop reads CASSQAGTGLPGANVLTF. CDR3 DNA: TGCGCCAGCAGCCAAGCCGGGACAGGGTTACCTGGGGCCAACGTCCTGACTTTC.

V usage is TRBV5-4 and J usage is TRBJ2-3; 14 nucleotides match TRBD2. The CDR3 length is 17 residues. CDR1 is SGHNT, CDR2 YYREEE, per germline (reference sequence). V was pared by 4 bases and J by 4 bases, with 8 bases of the junction left unmatched. The DNA for the CDR3 is TGTGCCAGCAGCCTGAGACTAGCGGGGGGGCAATCAGATACGCAGTATTTT. Protein: CASSLRLAGGQSDTQYF.

The chain carries TRBV28 and TRBJ2-2; TRBD1 might be the D (6 bases). CDR3 length: 12 amino acids. Germline V gives CDR1 MDHEN, CDR2 SYDVKM. Trimming took off 2 bases at V and 12 bases at J, with 10 bases between the two ends. The CDR3 DNA reads as TGTGCCAGCAGTTTAGGGTGGGGGCAGCTGTTTTTT. Translation: CASSLGWGQLFF.

This rearrangement joins TRBV2 to TRBJ2-2; TRBD2 matches 15 bases. The V gene end was trimmed by 8 bases and the J gene end by 5 bases; junction bases not matched to a gene: 0. The length of the CDR3 is 14 residues. Germline CDR1 is SNHLY and CDR2 is FYNNEI. This CDR3 is CASGLAGGTGELFF. CDR3 sequence (DNA): TGTGCCAGCGGACTAGCGGGAGGGACCGGGGAGCTGTTTTTT.

The V call is TRBV4-2, the J call TRBJ1-5; the match to TRBD1 covers 7 bases. The CDR3 extends over 16 amino acids. Trimming removed 2 bases from V and 4 bases from J; junction bases left unmatched: 8. The germline V gene has CDR1 LGHNA and CDR2 YNFKEQ. The CDR3 nucleotides read TGTGCCAGCAGCCAACGGCTGGGACAGCTTAATCAGCCCCAGCATTTT. It encodes CASSQRLGQLNQPQHF.

This clone was counted once. The CDR3 region is CASSELPRDSYYEQYF. The CDR3 DNA sequence: TGCGCCAGCAGCGAATTACCCAGGGACAGCTACTACGAGCAGTACTTC. The V gene is TRBV4-1, the J gene TRBJ2-7, with TRBD1 matching over 7 bases. Germline values: CDR1 MGHRA, CDR2 YSYEKL. The CDR3 runs to 16 residues. Trimming at V came to 5 bases and at J to 3 bases, leaving 13 bases not matched to a gene.

The chain carries TRBV28 and TRBJ2-5; 10 bases line up with TRBD2. The germline CDR1 and CDR2 sequences are MDHEN and SYDVKM. The trim removed 5 bases at V and 5 bases at J, leaving 8 bases unmatched. The CDR3 has 15 residues. In DNA form, the CDR3 reads TGTGCCAGCAGTATGCCAGCGGGGGGGCACGAGACCCAGTACTTC. Protein: CASSMPAGGHETQYF.

In its sample, this clone was seen a few times. This rearrangement joins TRBV5-1 to TRBJ2-2, with a tentative D call TRBD2 (6 bases). From germline, CDR1 is SGHRS and CDR2 YFSETQ. The germline V and J ends were trimmed by 7 bases and 7 bases, with 11 bases remaining between them. This CDR3 has 12 amino acids. The CDR3 nucleotides are TGCGCCAGCCGCGGGGCGGGCGGGGAGCTGTTTTTT. It specifies CASRGAGGELFF. Using reference TRBV5-1 and TRBJ2-2 for the parts outside the CDR3, the full variable domain is KAGVTQTPRYLIKTRGQQVTLSCSPISGHRSVSWYQQTPGQGLQFLFEYFSETQRNKGNFPGRFSGRQFSNSRSEMNVSTLELGDSALYLCASRGAGGELFFGEGSRLTVL.

This clone has a single count. The CDR3: CASSYGRRGETQYF. Written as DNA, the CDR3 is TGTGCCAGCAGCTACGGACGTAGAGGGGAGACCCAGTACTTC. The gene calls are TRBV13 and TRBJ2-5; TRBD2 might be the D (5 bases). The CDR3 covers 14 residues. V lost 4 bases and J 5 bases, leaving 14 bases between the germline ends. Germline values: CDR1 PRHDT, CDR2 FYEKMQ (reference sequence).